This record concerns one T cell receptor (beta chain) sequence. The sample is drawn from a study of PD-1 and CTLA-4 blockade in melanoma. Method: immunoSEQ multiplex PCR; TCRdb's copy keeps in-frame clones and lacks some. This sample carries roughly 30,000 clones, 80% to 95% of them seen once, and the ten largest clones take 8.5% to 9%. Germline lookup yields CDR1 SQVTM and CDR2 ANQGSEA. J gave up 9 bases and V 2 bases, and 4 bases lay outside the gene matches. The CDR3 is 12 amino acids. The sequence was collected from a human donor with melanoma. The starting material was CD8+ T cells from peripheral blood, obtained from a patient given anti-PD-1 treatment. J is TRBJ2-5 and V is TRBV29-1; TRBD1 matches at 9 bases. The CDR3 DNA follows: TGCAGCGTTGAACGGGACAGGGCTCCCCAGTACTTC. Its protein product is CSVERDRAPQYF. Filled out from reference TRBV29-1 and TRBJ2-5, the complete variable domain reads SAVISQKPSRDICQRGTSLTIQCQVDSQVTMMFWYRQQPGQSLTLIATANQGSEATYESGFVIDKFPISRPNLTFSTLTVSNMSPEDSSIYLCSVERDRAPQYFGPGTRLLVL.